This T cell receptor (beta chain) is drawn from a study of T-cell memory formation after mild COVID-19. It was 5'RACE with constant-segment primers that produced the TCR alpha and TCR beta cDNA libraries, which carried sample barcodes and UMIs. TCRdb re-called the 5' RACE reads with MiXCR, one entry per CDR3 protein. The table has approximately 240,000 distinct CDR3 sequences, roughly 17% seen once. Whole-study results and caveats: Among clones contracting day 15 to 85, CD4/CD8 was balanced, whereas later expanders leaned CD4+. Second-wave clones reaching peak frequency on day 37 lacked confirmed SARS-CoV-2 specificity. Detection of some responders pre-infection suggested pre-existing cross-reactive memory T cells participated.

Points on this clonotype: Antigen unknown.

CDR1 and CDR2 (germline): MNHEY, SVGAGI. The J segment lost 2 bases and the V segment lost 10 bases, leaving 7 bases of the junction unmatched. The CDR3 totals 14 residues. The clonotype comes from a man between 18 and 35 years old who had mild COVID-19 (a few samples of this study predate the infection). Cell type and time point are not known. The J gene is TRBJ1-3, the V gene TRBV6-5; 8 bases map to TRBD1. Sample: PBMCs or a T cell subset sorted from them (not recorded which). CDR3 bases: TGTGCCACCGGACAGGGATCCACTGGAAACACCATATATTTT. This gives the protein CATGQGSTGNTIYF.